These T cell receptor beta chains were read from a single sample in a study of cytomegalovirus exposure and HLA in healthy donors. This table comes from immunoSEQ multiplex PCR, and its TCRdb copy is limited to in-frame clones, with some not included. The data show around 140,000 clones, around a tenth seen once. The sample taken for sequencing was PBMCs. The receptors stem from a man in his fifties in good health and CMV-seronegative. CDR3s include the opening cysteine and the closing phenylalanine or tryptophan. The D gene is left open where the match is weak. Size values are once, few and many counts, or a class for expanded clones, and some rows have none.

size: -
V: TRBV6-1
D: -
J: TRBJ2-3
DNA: TGTGCCAGCAGTGATTACACGGATACGCAGTATTTT
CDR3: CASSDYTDTQYF

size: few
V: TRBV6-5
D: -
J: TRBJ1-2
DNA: TGTGCCAGCAGGGACCCGGGGGGCTATGGCTACACCTTC
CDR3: CASRDPGGYGYTF

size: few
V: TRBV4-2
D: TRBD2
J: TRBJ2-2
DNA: TGTGCCAGCAGCCAAGAAACTAATCGAGCGGGAGCCGGGGAGCTGTTTTTT
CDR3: CASSQETNRAGAGELFF

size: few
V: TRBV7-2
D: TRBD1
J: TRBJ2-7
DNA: TGTGCCAGCAGCTTGGTAGGGGGCGCAACCCCCTACGAGCAGTACTTC
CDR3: CASSLVGGATPYEQYF

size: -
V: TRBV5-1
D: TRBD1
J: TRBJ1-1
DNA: TGCGCCAGCAGCGGACTCCAGGGGGCGAACACTGAAGCTTTCTTT
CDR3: CASSGLQGANTEAFF

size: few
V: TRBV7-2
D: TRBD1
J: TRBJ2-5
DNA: TGTGCCAGCAGCTCCCCGACAGGGGGCAGAGAGACCCAGTACTTC
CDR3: CASSSPTGGRETQYF

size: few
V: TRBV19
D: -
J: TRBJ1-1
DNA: TGTGCCAGTAGCCCCGCGATCCGATTGTATGGGGACACCTTGGGAACTGAAGCTTTCTTT
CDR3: CASSPAIRLYGDTLGTEAFF

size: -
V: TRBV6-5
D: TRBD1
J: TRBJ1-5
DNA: TGTGCCAGCAGGGAAACAGGGGAAAATCAGCCCCAGCATTTT
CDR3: CASRETGENQPQHF

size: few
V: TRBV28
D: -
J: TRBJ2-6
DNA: TGTGCCAGCAGCTACAGTACCGGGGCCAACGTCCTGACTTTC
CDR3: CASSYSTGANVLTF

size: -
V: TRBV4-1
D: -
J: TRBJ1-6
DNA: TGCGCCAGCAGCCAAGACGAGGACACCAATTCACCCCTCCACTTT
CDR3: CASSQDEDTNSPLHF

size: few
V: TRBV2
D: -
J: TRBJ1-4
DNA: TGTGCCAGCCTTCCGGGTCGTAATGAAAAACTGTTTTTT
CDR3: CASLPGRNEKLFF

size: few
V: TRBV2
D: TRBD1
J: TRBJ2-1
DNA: TGTGCCAACCAAGACAGGCAAGGGACAGGGTCTAAGTTCTTC
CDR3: CANQDRQGTGSKFF

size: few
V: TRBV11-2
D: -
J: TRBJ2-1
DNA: TGTGCCAGCAGCTTAGCAGGGGCCGGGTCCTACAATGAGCAGTTCTTC
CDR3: CASSLAGAGSYNEQFF

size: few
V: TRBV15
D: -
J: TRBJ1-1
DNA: TGTGCCACCAGCAGAGAAGAGAGGACTGAAGCTTTCTTT
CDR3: CATSREERTEAFF

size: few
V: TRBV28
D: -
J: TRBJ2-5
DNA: TGTGCCAGCAGTCAACGGACTACCGGCCAAGAGACCCAGTACTTC
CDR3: CASSQRTTGQETQYF

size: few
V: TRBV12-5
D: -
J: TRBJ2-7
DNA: TGTGCTAGTGCCTTGGGGTGGTCGGGGGAGCAGTACTTC
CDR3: CASALGWSGEQYF

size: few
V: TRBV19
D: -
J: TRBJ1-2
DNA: TGTGCCAGTACCGAGGGCTATGGCTACACCTTC
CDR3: CASTEGYGYTF

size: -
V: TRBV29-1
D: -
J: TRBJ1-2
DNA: TGCAGCGCCGCGACAGACGGCTACACCTTC
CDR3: CSAATDGYTF

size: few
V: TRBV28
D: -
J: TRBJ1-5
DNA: TGTGCCAGCACCCAGCAGGGAAGCAATCAGCCCCAGCATTTT
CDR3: CASTQQGSNQPQHF

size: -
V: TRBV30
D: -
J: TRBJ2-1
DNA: TGTGCCAAGTTGGACTGGAGAAACAATGAGCAGTTCTTC
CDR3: CAKLDWRNNEQFF

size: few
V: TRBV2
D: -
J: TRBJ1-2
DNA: TGTGCCAGCACTGCGGGACGTTCTTCAGGGGGCTACACCTTC
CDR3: CASTAGRSSGGYTF

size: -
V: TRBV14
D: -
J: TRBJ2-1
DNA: TGTGCCAGCAGCCAGAGTAGAAATGAGCAGTTCTTC
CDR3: CASSQSRNEQFF

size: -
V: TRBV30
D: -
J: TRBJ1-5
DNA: TGTGCCTGGAGTGTAGCAGGGATCCGCAATCAGCCCCAGCATTTT
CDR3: CAWSVAGIRNQPQHF

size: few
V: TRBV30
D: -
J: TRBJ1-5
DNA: TGTGCCTGGAGTGTAACGCAGGGAAATCAGCCCCAGCATTTT
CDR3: CAWSVTQGNQPQHF

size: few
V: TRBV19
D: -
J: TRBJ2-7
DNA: TGTGCCAGTAGTGTGACAGCCGTGTACGAGCAGTACTTC
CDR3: CASSVTAVYEQYF

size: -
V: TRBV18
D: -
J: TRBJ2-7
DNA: TGTGCCAGCTCACTCTTGAGCGGGGCAGGGGACGAGCAGTACTTC
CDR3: CASSLLSGAGDEQYF

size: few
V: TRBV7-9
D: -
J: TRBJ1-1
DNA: TGTGCCAGCAGCCCGGGGGGGGCGGGTACTGAAGCTTTCTTT
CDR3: CASSPGGAGTEAFF

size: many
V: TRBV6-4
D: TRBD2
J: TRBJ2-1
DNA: TGTGCCAGCAGTGAAGGGGGGACTAGCGGGATCAATGAGCAGTTCTTC
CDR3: CASSEGGTSGINEQFF

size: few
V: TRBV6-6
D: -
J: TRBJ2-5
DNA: TGTGCCAGCAGTCGGACAGCTTCAGAGACCCAGTACTTC
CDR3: CASSRTASETQYF

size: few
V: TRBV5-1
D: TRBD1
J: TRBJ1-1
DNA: TGCGCCAGCAGCTTCGACAGGGGAAACACTGAAGCTTTCTTT
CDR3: CASSFDRGNTEAFF

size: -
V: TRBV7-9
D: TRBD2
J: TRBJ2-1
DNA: TGTGCCAGCAGCCGAGCGGGAGGGGGACACAATGAGCAGTTCTTC
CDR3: CASSRAGGGHNEQFF

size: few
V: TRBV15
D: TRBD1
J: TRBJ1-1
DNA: TGTGCCACCAGCGGAAGACAGGGGTTCACTGAAGCTTTCTTT
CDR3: CATSGRQGFTEAFF

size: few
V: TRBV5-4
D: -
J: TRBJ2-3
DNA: TGTGCCAGCAGCTTAGGGAGTAGTGCAGATACGCAGTATTTT
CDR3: CASSLGSSADTQYF

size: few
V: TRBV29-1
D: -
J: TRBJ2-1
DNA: TGCAGCGTTGACTCCGGGATAGACTACAATGAGCAGTTCTTC
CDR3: CSVDSGIDYNEQFF

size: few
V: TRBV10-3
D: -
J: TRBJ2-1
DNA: TGTGCCATCAGTGAGTCCCAGCGTGCTTACAATGAGCAGTTCTTC
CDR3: CAISESQRAYNEQFF

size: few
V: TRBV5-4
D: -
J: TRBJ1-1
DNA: TGTGCCAGCAGCTTGGGACTCCAAAACACTGAAGCTTTCTTT
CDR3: CASSLGLQNTEAFF